The rows below give T cell receptor beta chains drawn from one sample of a study of cytomegalovirus exposure and HLA in healthy donors. Produced via immunoSEQ multiplex PCR; TCRdb's table is partial and in-frame only. The profile covers about 190,000 clones, with around four fifths appearing a single time and more than 8.5% taken by the ten largest. Material: PBMCs. The source is a woman in her fifties or sixties in good health and CMV-seropositive. Each CDR3 is given without its conserved first and last residue. The D gene is left open where the match is weak. Size is omitted from some rows. Given values are once, few, many or a class for expanded clones.

j_gene | d_gene | v_gene | abundance | CDR3aa
TRBJ2-7 | NA | TRBV5-4 | NA | ASSAGPEQY
TRBJ1-5 | NA | TRBV19 | NA | ASSPRAGGDQPQH
TRBJ2-3 | NA | TRBV18 | NA | ASSPELTDTQY
TRBJ2-5 | NA | TRBV13 | NA | ASSSSTGQETQY
TRBJ2-7 | TRBD2 | TRBV27 | NA | ASSSFGGGAAEQY
TRBJ1-2 | TRBD1 | TRBV5-4 | NA | ASSWTGGNYGYT
TRBJ1-1 | TRBD1 | TRBV7-9 | NA | ASSSTGRTEAF
TRBJ2-2 | NA | TRBV4-2 | once | ASSQEEPSLNTGELF
TRBJ2-3 | NA | TRBV9 | once | ASSVGFMGRTDTQY
TRBJ1-2 | TRBD1 | TRBV6-6 | NA | ASSYGTGDYGYT
TRBJ2-1 | NA | TRBV5-5 | NA | ASSLSYSGINEQF
TRBJ1-5 | TRBD1 | TRBV2 | NA | ASSADRDRGTQH
TRBJ1-1 | NA | TRBV5-1 | NA | ASSQAGGGGPNTEAF
TRBJ2-7 | TRBD1 | TRBV6-5 | NA | ASSYRTGGGEQY
TRBJ1-2 | TRBD1 | TRBV6-5 | NA | ASSLDRVGGYT
TRBJ1-1 | NA | TRBV19 | few | ASKRAENTEAF
TRBJ1-5 | TRBD1 | TRBV30 | NA | AWSRRGLVSNQPQH
TRBJ2-5 | NA | TRBV5-4 | NA | ASSLWGRGEGETQY
TRBJ2-7 | TRBD1 | TRBV27 | NA | ASSRTGLTYEQY
TRBJ1-6 | NA | TRBV7-2 | NA | ASSSTGGGNSPLH
TRBJ1-4 | NA | TRBV4-1 | few | ASSQTGGSNEKLF
TRBJ2-5 | TRBD2 | TRBV10-3 | once | AISPGLAGGQETQY
TRBJ2-2 | TRBD1 | TRBV10-2 | NA | ASRSGTANTGELF
TRBJ2-3 | NA | TRBV7-3 | NA | ASSLTIGSTDTQY
TRBJ1-5 | NA | TRBV7-8 | NA | ASSLAGQGSTQPQH
TRBJ2-1 | TRBD2 | TRBV6-1 | NA | ASSEDSGGSYNEQF
TRBJ1-3 | TRBD1 | TRBV6-1 | NA | ASSDPVGQGVRNSGNTIY
TRBJ2-2 | TRBD2 | TRBV4-2 | NA | ASSLRRRGDSGELF
TRBJ2-5 | NA | TRBV5-1 | once | ASSLAPPETQY
TRBJ1-2 | NA | TRBV6-1 | NA | ASSLVGDQYGYT
TRBJ2-7 | TRBD2 | TRBV6-1 | NA | ASKTSGGNYEQY
TRBJ2-7 | NA | TRBV4-2 | NA | ASSQRVGAGYYEQY
TRBJ1-6 | NA | TRBV6-5 | once | ASRPDRFNSPLH
TRBJ2-5 | TRBD2 | TRBV5-1 | NA | ASSLLASGGTQY
TRBJ2-1 | TRBD2 | TRBV5-1 | NA | ASSPLAGPYNEQF
TRBJ1-4 | NA | TRBV28 | NA | ASTVQGFNEKLF
TRBJ1-5 | NA | TRBV10-3 | NA | AISGQGNQPQH
TRBJ2-6 | TRBD1 | TRBV5-1 | once | ASSGTGTGLSGANVLT
TRBJ2-7 | NA | TRBV7-9 | NA | SSSLGDRTYEQY